The 26 T cell receptor beta chains given below trace back to one sample, sequenced in a study of shared clonotypes between healthy human individuals. The repertoire was sequenced with immunoSEQ multiplex PCR; TCRdb's copy has only in-frame clones and lacks some. Among hundreds of thousands of clones, about 82% were seen once, and the ten largest hold approximately 12%. The sample was PBMCs. The receptor set was obtained from a middle-aged woman in good health. Some clones in this sample may be carry-over from other donors' samples.

This clone was seen more than once but under ten times. J is TRBJ2-1 and V is TRBV29-1; 7 positions agree with TRBD2. The germline CDR1 and CDR2 sequences are SQVTM and ANQGSEA. The ends lost 4 bases at V and 2 bases at J; junction bases unmatched: 5. This CDR3 spans 14 amino acids. CDR3 amino acids: CSVGGGTTYNEQFF. The CDR3 DNA reads as TGCAGCGTTGGTGGCGGGACTACCTACAATGAGCAGTTCTTC.

The rearrangement uses TRBV5-1 and TRBJ2-3; D assignment may be TRBD1 or TRBD2 (5 bases each). The CDR3 is 14 residues long. V shed 3 bases and J shed 1 base, with 9 bases lying between them. Germline CDR1 reads SGHRS; CDR2 reads YFSETQ. Here the CDR3 reads CASSWDVRTDTQYF. The CDR3 DNA reads as TGCGCCAGCAGCTGGGACGTCCGCACAGATACGCAGTATTTT.

The V gene is TRBV5-1, the J gene TRBJ2-7, with D maybe TRBD2 (6 bases). The length of the CDR3 is 13 residues. V was trimmed by 3 bases and J by 6 bases, leaving 13 bases between them. CDR1 SGHRS and CDR2 YFSETQ come from the germline V gene. CDR3 DNA sequence: TGCGCCAGCAGCTCGCTACAGGAGGGCGAGCAGTACTTC. Translating gives CASSSLQEGEQYF.

This chain joins TRBV7-2 and TRBJ2-7; 9 positions agree with TRBD2. Germline lookup yields CDR1 SGHTA and CDR2 FQGNSA. V lost 1 base to trimming and J lost 13 bases; unmatched junction nucleotides: 11. This CDR3 is built from 14 residues. DNA of the CDR3: TGTGCCAGCAGCTTAGAAGGTCTAGCGGGAATCGGATACTTC. Protein product: CASSLEGLAGIGYF.

The chain is built from TRBV6-5 and TRBJ2-7; weak D call: TRBD1 (5 bases). This CDR3 has 15 residues. Germline V gives CDR1 MNHEY, CDR2 SVGAGI. Trimming took 2 bases from V and 2 from J, leaving 13 bases between them. The CDR3 protein is CASSYTNRRPYEQYF. CDR3 nucleotide sequence: TGTGCCAGCAGTTACACCAACAGGCGTCCCTACGAGCAGTACTTC.

This clone was observed a handful of times. The rearrangement links TRBV5-1 to TRBJ1-1, with TRBD1 matching over 9 bases. This CDR3 is built from 16 residues. The trim removed 4 bases at V and 4 bases at J, leaving 11 bases unmatched. The V gene's germline CDR1 is SGHRS and CDR2 YFSETQ. CDR3 DNA: TGCGCCAGCAGCCAGGACAGGGGACGAGGAGGCACTGAAGCTTTCTTT. It encodes CASSQDRGRGGTEAFF.

The rearrangement links TRBV15 to TRBJ2-3; 8 bases are shared with TRBD2. The trim removed 0 bases at V and 6 bases at J, leaving 8 bases unmatched. Germline V CDR1 and CDR2: LNHNV, YYDKDF (reference sequence). The CDR3 is made up of 16 amino acids. The CDR3: CATSRDLAGEGDTQYF. For the CDR3, the DNA is TGTGCCACCAGCAGAGATCTAGCGGGCGAGGGGGATACGCAGTATTTT.

This clone was detected many times. J is TRBJ1-5 and V is TRBV6-1; D call uncertain. This CDR3 is 14 amino acids long. In germline, CDR1 is MNHNS, CDR2 SASEGT. The germline V and J ends were trimmed by 3 bases and 6 bases, with 12 bases remaining between them. This CDR3 is CASSEGGYGQPQHF. For the CDR3, the DNA is TGTGCCAGCAGTGAGGGCGGTTATGGTCAGCCCCAGCATTTT.

The rearrangement joins TRBV27 to TRBJ2-5; a weak D match, TRBD2 (7 bases). The CDR3 runs to 14 residues. Deletions cut 1 base from V and 5 bases from J, with 11 bases between. The germline CDR1 and CDR2 sequences are MNHEY and SMNVEV (reference sequence). CDR3 nucleotide sequence: TGTGCCAGCAGTTTATGGGGGAGGGGGGAGACCCAGTACTTC. It encodes CASSLWGRGETQYF.

CDR3 sequence reads: CASRWTSGSDTGELFF. The CDR3 DNA sequence: TGCGCCAGCAGGTGGACTAGCGGGAGTGACACCGGGGAGCTGTTTTTT. The chain employs TRBV4-3 and TRBJ2-2, with 13 bases fitting TRBD2. The length of the CDR3 is 16 residues. The V gene's germline CDR1 is LGHNA and CDR2 YSLEER. After removal of 6 bases from V and 3 bases from J, the junction contained 4 bases not matched to a gene.

This clone occurred a few times. Other nucleotide sequences from this sample produce the same CDR3. The DNA for the CDR3 is TGTGCCAGCAGCTTGGGCGGTAAGAATCAGCCCCAGCATTTT. This translates into CASSLGGKNQPQHF. The rearrangement joins TRBV28 to TRBJ1-5; no clear D gene. The CDR3 is made up of 14 amino acids. V was trimmed by 6 bases and J by 4 bases, leaving 13 bases between them. Germline values: CDR1 MDHEN, CDR2 SYDVKM. Full variable domain (remainder filled in from reference TRBV28 and TRBJ1-5): DVKVTQSSRYLVKRTGEKVFLECVQDMDHENMFWYRQDPGLGLRLIYFSYDVKMKEKGDIPEGYSVSREKKERFSLILESASTNQTSMYLCASSLGGKNQPQHFGDGTRLSIL.

This chain connects TRBV5-1 to TRBJ1-3; the match to TRBD1 covers 7 bases. The CDR3 runs to 14 residues. Trimming at V came to 6 bases and at J to 0 bases, leaving 3 bases not matched to a gene. Germline CDR1 and CDR2: SGHRS and YFSETQ. The CDR3 here is CASKKGASGNTIYF. CDR3 sequence (DNA): TGCGCCAGCAAAAAGGGGGCCTCTGGAAACACCATATATTTT.

V and J are TRBV5-6 and TRBJ2-5; no definite D call. The ends were cut back, 3 bases at V and 5 bases at J, with 11 bases in the middle. Germline loops: CDR1 SGHDT, CDR2 YYEEEE. The CDR3 has 13 residues. CDR3 sequence reads: CASSWTSWETQYF. CDR3 in DNA: TGTGCCAGCAGCTGGACCTCCTGGGAGACCCAGTACTTC.

The chain carries TRBV4-1 and TRBJ2-7; D gene unclear. V lost 4 bases and J lost 0, with 10 bases in between. There are 14 residues in the CDR3. Germline V gene data show CDR1 as MGHRA and CDR2 as YSYEKL. CDR3 coding DNA: TGCGCCAGCAGCCCGACAAGTATCTCCTACGAGCAGTACTTC. This gives the protein CASSPTSISYEQYF.

This clone was counted only a few times. V and J are TRBV7-9 and TRBJ2-3; D may be TRBD1 (7 bases). V was shortened by 5 bases and J by 4 bases, with 19 bases between the two germline ends. This CDR3 has 16 residues. The V gene's germline CDR1 is SEHNR and CDR2 FQNEAQ (reference sequence). The CDR3: CASSTGRGGLADTQYF. CDR3 nucleotides: TGTGCCAGCAGCACCGGGAGAGGGGGCTTAGCAGATACGCAGTATTTT.

This clone has more than one count but fewer than ten. This chain uses TRBV28 with TRBJ1-1; D is uncertain. Germline-derived CDR1 and CDR2 are MDHEN and SYDVKM. The germline V and J ends were trimmed by 3 bases and 3 bases, with 5 bases remaining between them. The CDR3 has 12 residues. The CDR3, as DNA: TGTGCCAGCAGTTTGCGGGACACTGAAGCTTTCTTT. It encodes CASSLRDTEAFF.

CDR3 sequence reads: CASSSPSYGYTF. DNA for the CDR3: TGTGCCAGCAGCTCCCCGAGCTATGGCTACACCTTC. This chain joins TRBV11-3 and TRBJ1-2, with no clear D. The V gene lost 4 bases and the J gene lost 4 bases, with 7 bases spanning the gap. Germline-derived CDR1 and CDR2 are SGHNT and YENEEA. The CDR3 covers 12 residues.

The chain links TRBV6-6 to TRBJ2-2; a possible D gene is TRBD1 (6 bases). CDR1 is MNHNY, CDR2 SVGAGI, per germline (reference sequence). Trimming left V 6 bases short and J 3 bases short, with 11 bases between. This CDR3 spans 14 amino acids. CDR3 protein: CASRGDTDTGELFF. The CDR3 nucleotides read TGTGCCAGCAGGGGGGACACCGACACCGGGGAGCTGTTTTTT.

The rearrangement links TRBV5-4 to TRBJ2-7, with TRBD2 matching 8 bases. This CDR3 comprises 15 residues. With V trimmed by 2 bases and J by 5 bases, 9 bases remained unmatched. CDR1 is SGHNT and CDR2 is YYREEE in the germline V gene (reference sequence). CDR3 bases: TGTGCCAGCAGCTTCGGCGGCGGGAGGATAAACGAGCAGTACTTC. Translating it yields CASSFGGGRINEQYF.

The chain recombines TRBV7-8 with TRBJ2-2, with 9 nucleotides matching TRBD2. Unmatched junction bases numbered 2, after V lost 8 bases and J lost 1 base. The germline gives CDR1 SGHVS, CDR2 FQNEAQ. This CDR3 region has 14 residues. The CDR3 bases are TGTGCCAGCCGGCGGGAGGGGAACACCGGGGAGCTGTTTTTT. Translated, it gives CASRREGNTGELFF.

This clone appeared a few times. The chain couples TRBV19 to TRBJ2-1; 7 nucleotides match TRBD2. Trimming took 7 bases from V and 7 from J; bases not matched to a gene: 13. The V gene's germline CDR1 is LNHDA and CDR2 SQIVND (reference sequence). CDR3 size: 15 residues. CDR3 region: CASTWDYPGANEQFF. CDR3 nucleotide sequence: TGTGCCAGTACCTGGGACTACCCGGGAGCAAATGAGCAGTTCTTC. Drawing the rest from reference TRBV19 and TRBJ2-1, the complete variable domain is DGGITQSPKYLFRKEGQNVTLSCEQNLNHDAMYWYRQDPGQGLRLIYYSQIVNDFQKGDIAEGYSVSREKKESFPLTVTSAQKNPTAFYLCASTWDYPGANEQFFGPGTRLTVL.

The chain recombines TRBV7-8 with TRBJ2-7; D may be TRBD2 (5 bases). This CDR3 is built from 18 residues. CDR1 is SGHVS, CDR2 FQNEAQ, per germline. V lost 5 bases, J lost 3 bases, and 26 bases lay in between. The CDR3 bases are TGTGCCAGCAGCCCAGACATAGCAGGTCTAGCAGGAGACTACGAGCAGTACTTC. Translated, it gives CASSPDIAGLAGDYEQYF.

This chain uses TRBV4-3 with TRBJ2-1; TRBD2 might be the D (6 bases). This CDR3 spans 17 amino acids. V was shortened by 0 bases and J by 3 bases, with 15 bases between the two germline ends. Germline CDR1 is LGHNA and CDR2 is YSLEER. In DNA form, the CDR3 reads TGCGCCAGCAGCCAAGATCGAGGGGACTTAATCTACAATGAGCAGTTCTTC. Translated, it gives CASSQDRGDLIYNEQFF.

This rearrangement joins TRBV6-6 to TRBJ2-7, with TRBD2 identical over 13 bases. Trimming removed 6 bases from V and 6 bases from J; junction bases left unmatched: 8. Germline V gene data show CDR1 as MNHNY and CDR2 as SVGAGI (reference sequence). The CDR3 totals 15 residues. CDR3 residues: CASRQTSGRASEQYF. CDR3 nucleotides: TGTGCCAGCAGACAAACTAGCGGGAGGGCCTCCGAGCAGTACTTC.

The chain employs TRBV7-9 and TRBJ2-5; weak D call: TRBD1 (6 bases). Trimming took 1 base from V and 0 from J, leaving 9 bases between them. Germline CDR1 and CDR2: SEHNR and FQNEAQ (reference sequence). This CDR3 has 15 residues. The CDR3: CASSLEGTYQETQYF. The CDR3 DNA is TGTGCCAGCAGCTTAGAGGGGACATACCAAGAGACCCAGTACTTC.

The chain employs TRBV5-6 and TRBJ2-1; weak D call: TRBD2 (6 bases). V gave up 4 bases and J gave up 8 bases, with 13 bases separating them. The CDR3 extends over 13 amino acids. Germline V gene data show CDR1 as SGHDT and CDR2 as YYEEEE. For the CDR3, the DNA is TGTGCCAGCAGCCCGGGACTGCGGTATGAGCAGTTCTTC. It encodes CASSPGLRYEQFF.